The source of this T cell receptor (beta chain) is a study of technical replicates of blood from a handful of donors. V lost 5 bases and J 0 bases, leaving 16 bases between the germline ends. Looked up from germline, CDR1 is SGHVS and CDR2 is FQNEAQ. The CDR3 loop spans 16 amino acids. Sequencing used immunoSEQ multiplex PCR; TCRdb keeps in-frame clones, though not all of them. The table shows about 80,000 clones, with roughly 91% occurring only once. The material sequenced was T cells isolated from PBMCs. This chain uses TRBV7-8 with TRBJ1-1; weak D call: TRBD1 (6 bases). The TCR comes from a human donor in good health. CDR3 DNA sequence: TGTGCCAGCAGCCAAGACAGGTTTTTCATGAACACTGAAGCTTTCTTT. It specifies CASSQDRFFMNTEAFF.